The following is a T cell receptor (beta chain) sequence with its context. The antigen remains unidentified. Flow cytometry had shown expanded CD8+CD57+ cells in the patients chosen for sequencing. This specimen comes from a study of CD8+CD57+ T cells in acquired aplastic anemia. Study-wide context: The study obtained an average of about 3.4 ug of DNA from sorted CD4+ and CD8+ cells.

According to the study, genomic DNA was the template for TCR beta VDJ and CDR3 profiling. MiXCR, applied by TCRdb to the reads, yields one record per CDR3 protein. The sample shows around 180,000 distinct CDR3 sequences, around 50% of them seen only once. Findings and caveats of the study: Patients and controls were found to share around 30 CD8+ CDR3 sequences.

CDR1 and CDR2 (germline): SNHLY, FYNNEI. The length of the CDR3 is 14 residues. V lost 10 bases to trimming and J lost 5 bases; unmatched junction nucleotides: 9. The chain couples TRBV2 to TRBJ2-2, with 8 positions matching TRBD2. This clonotype originated in a human donor with aplastic anemia. The sequenced sample consisted of sorted CD4+, CD8+, or CD8+CD57+ T cells (not recorded which) from PBMCs. This CDR3 is CATLGGAQTGELFF. In nucleotides, the CDR3 is TGTGCCACCCTCGGGGGGGCGCAGACCGGGGAGCTGTTTTTT.